The rows below give T cell receptor beta chains drawn from one sample of a study of blood T cell repertoires in COVID-19. Repertoires were generated with immunoSEQ multiplex PCR, while TCRdb's copy carries only in-frame clones and drops some. This table has 300,000 to 400,000 clones, roughly 85% appearing once. The sequencing sample was made of PBMCs or T cells enriched from blood (not recorded which). These TCRs come from a woman in her forties with acute COVID-19. The CDR3 runs from the conserved cysteine through the conserved F or W. Fields, in order: V gene, J gene, clone size, CDR3 protein. The listing skips clone size in some rows; elsewhere it reads once, few, many or a size class.

TRBV25-1	TRBJ1-4	-	CASSEGSGQGPEKLFF
TRBV3-1/TRBV3-2	TRBJ2-3	-	CASGQPSTDTQYF
TRBV27	TRBJ1-6	-	CASSLGTGARSSPLHF
TRBV6-5	TRBJ1-5	-	CASSRDRVNQPQHF
TRBV14	TRBJ1-5	-	CASSQPGHFNQPQHF
TRBV11-3	TRBJ2-2	-	CASSPQTGELFF
TRBV7-9	TRBJ2-7	few	CASSLVSYREGIEQYF
TRBV7-9	TRBJ1-1	-	CASSLAAEAFF
TRBV12-3/TRBV12-4	TRBJ1-6	-	CASSPQVGSPLHF
TRBV21-1	TRBJ2-7	-	CASSLRDRRNLYEQYF
TRBV18	TRBJ1-2	-	CASSPAVKMSYTF
TRBV7-2	TRBJ2-1	-	CASSSRLVAGAAEQFF
TRBV10-3	TRBJ1-1	-	CAISRPSTGGDTEAFF
TRBV9	TRBJ2-5	-	CASSPFGTSGGEDQYF
TRBV20-1	TRBJ1-5	-	CSASQGGGIFQPQHF
TRBV6-5	TRBJ1-1	-	CGTLPKRGTEAFF
TRBV7-2	TRBJ2-1	-	CASSPTGTGAGNEQFF
TRBV13	TRBJ1-5	-	CASSFGTGGNQPQHF
TRBV2	TRBJ2-5	-	CASSAKPPGTSWVGTQYF
TRBV5-4	TRBJ2-2	-	CASSRVDSHRELFF
TRBV3-1/TRBV3-2	TRBJ1-2	-	CASSQRRGESYGYTF
TRBV6-5	TRBJ1-1	-	CASSRGQMNTEAFF
TRBV11-3	TRBJ2-3	once	CASGGTPSPDTQYF
TRBV28	TRBJ2-1	-	CASSLIRGEQFF
TRBV6-5	TRBJ2-3	few	CASGTGGTDTQYF
TRBV7-3	TRBJ2-3	-	CASTGLAGGRSTDTQYF
TRBV2	TRBJ1-1	-	CASSGAAGNTEAFF
TRBV6-5	TRBJ1-3	-	CASRPGGSGNTIYF
TRBV24-1	TRBJ1-1	-	CATQSRENTEAFF
TRBV11-3	TRBJ2-5	-	CASSLGGQETQYF
TRBV4-2	TRBJ1-5	few	CASSQAAGPTGQPQHF
TRBV11-1	TRBJ2-1	-	CASSPTGSYNEQFF
TRBV5-6	TRBJ1-5	-	CASSSRPSGQPQHF
TRBV3-1/TRBV3-2	TRBJ1-4	-	CASRTQGNEKLFF
TRBV7-9	TRBJ2-2	-	CASSPQSGGETGELFF
TRBV27	TRBJ2-2	-	CASTLGLAGVGELFF
TRBV25-1	TRBJ2-2	few	CASSRGTGELFF
TRBV28	TRBJ2-2	-	CASRRDFGTGELFF
TRBV10-3	TRBJ2-5	-	CAISGAGKETQYF
TRBV4-3	TRBJ1-4	-	CASSPGPGGKLFF
TRBV28	TRBJ1-3	-	CASNQGFSGNTIYF
TRBV5-4	TRBJ2-7	-	CASSQDSSGRAYEQYF
TRBV7-6	TRBJ1-2	-	CASSLATGDGYTF
TRBV5-1	TRBJ2-5	-	CASSKTGEETQYF
TRBV2	TRBJ1-5	-	CASSERVGNQPQHF
TRBV5-5	TRBJ1-5	-	CASSLGTGRNSNQPQHF